The sequence of this T cell receptor beta chain was determined in a study of blood T cell repertoires in COVID-19. Looking at the study overall: Material from acute and convalescent COVID-19 was sourced from the United States, Italy and Spain. Nucleic acid was either cDNA or gDNA, and it came from T cells, B-cell-depleted T cells, or PBMCs.

Original methodology: Scientists estimated how many nucleated cells there were by amplifying reference gene primers. Clones were read by immunoSEQ multiplex PCR, and TCRdb kept only the in-frame ones, dropping some. The V and J calls and the clone size are those of that table, but D and trimming were determined from the DNA. The sample lists approximately 250,000 clones, under 85% seen once, with roughly 5.5% in the top ten. V shed 6 bases and J shed 6 bases, with 18 bases lying between them. This CDR3 has 14 amino acids. Germline-derived CDR1 and CDR2 are MGHRA and YSYEKL. The sequence came from a human donor in a cohort sampled during active COVID-19. V usage is TRBV4-1 and J usage is TRBJ2-7; TRBD1 is a possible D gene (5 bases). Sequencing input: peripheral blood. The CDR3 loop reads CASRSQGPTSEQYF. The CDR3 coding sequence is TGCGCCAGCAGAAGTCAGGGTCCCACTTCCGAGCAGTACTTC.